One and the same sample provided the 27 T cell receptor beta chains below, sequenced in a study of T cells in Graves' hyperthyroidism and ophthalmopathy. Template material for amplifying TCR beta CDR3 regions consisted of RNA transcripts. Initially, a first-round RT-PCR of the TCR CDR3 employed the HTBI primer set. TCRdb ran MiXCR on the multiplex PCR reads and lists one entry per CDR3 protein. This sample has 410,000 or so distinct CDR3 sequences, with about 14% found just once. Sequencing was performed on blood. The receptors shown here come from a man in his late teens or twenties with Graves' ophthalmopathy.

This clonotype occurred a few times. The chain links TRBV6-1 to TRBJ1-3; D might be TRBD1 (5 bases). Germline loops: CDR1 MNHNS, CDR2 SASEGT. Trimming left V 4 bases short and J 7 bases short, with 20 bases between. This CDR3 is built from 16 residues. CDR3 sequence reads: CASSGRQSGVGNTIYF. CDR3 nucleotide sequence: TGTGCCAGCAGTGGGAGACAGAGCGGTGTTGGGAACACCATATATTTT.

V gene TRBV14 combines with J gene TRBJ2-3; D is unresolved. The CDR3 spans 16 residues. Germline V gene data show CDR1 as SGHDN and CDR2 as FVKESK. V was pared by 2 bases and J by 2 bases, with 14 bases between. The CDR3 protein is CASSQRKVGHTDTQYF. The CDR3 DNA reads TGTGCCAGCAGCCAACGAAAAGTGGGCCACACAGATACGCAGTATTTT.

This clonotype appeared many times. The chain couples TRBV2 to TRBJ1-6, with D uncertain. The CDR3 loop spans 12 amino acids. Germline CDR1 reads SNHLY; CDR2 reads FYNNEI. V dropped 4 bases and J dropped 6 bases, with 4 bases sitting between them. Written as DNA, the CDR3 is TGTGCCAGCAGTGTTGTTAATTCACCCCTCCACTTT. Translating it yields CASSVVNSPLHF.

This clonotype was observed a handful of times. This chain connects TRBV11-3 to TRBJ2-2, with 7 positions matching TRBD2. The germline gives CDR1 SGHNT, CDR2 YENEEA. The CDR3 runs 14 residues. Losses at the gene ends were 3 bases for V and 6 bases for J; bases not matched to a gene: 4. The CDR3 nucleotides read TGTGCCAGCAGCTTCGGGACTATTTCCGGGGAGCTGTTTTTT. Residues: CASSFGTISGELFF.

The CDR3 DNA reads TGTGCCATCGGCGAGGGGTACGGGGGCACTGAAGCTTTCTTT. Encoded protein: CAIGEGYGGTEAFF. The chain is built from TRBV10-3 and TRBJ1-1; D may be TRBD1 (5 bases). The CDR3 is made up of 14 amino acids. Looked up from germline, CDR1 is ENHRY and CDR2 is SYGVKD. V was clipped by 8 bases and J by 4 bases, with 17 bases between them.

The gene calls are TRBV24-1 and TRBJ2-7, with TRBD2 identical over 14 bases. The germline CDR1 and CDR2 sequences are KGHDR and SFDVKD. J gave up 3 bases and V 4 bases, and 25 bases lay outside the gene matches. The CDR3 sequence is 23 residues long. The CDR3 DNA follows: TGTGCCACCAGTGACTACCGGGCGGGACTAGCGGGAGAATTAGCATCGGACTACTACGAGCAGTACTTC. Translated: CATSDYRAGLAGELASDYYEQYF.

Comment on this clonotype: At one end, the junction sequence differs from germline, possibly due to a read error. V and J are TRBV6-1 and TRBJ1-1; TRBD1 matches at 8 bases. The CDR3 length is 13 residues. Germline lookup yields CDR1 MNHNS and CDR2 SASEGT. CDR3 amino acids: CASSSPGGTEALF. In nucleotides, the CDR3 is TGTGCCAGCAGTTCACCAGGGGGCACTGAAGCTCTCTTT.

This clonotype occurred many times. The CDR3: CASSLEPFSYNEQFF. The CDR3 DNA is TGTGCCAGCAGCTTGGAACCGTTCTCCTACAATGAGCAGTTCTTC. This chain connects TRBV5-8 to TRBJ2-1; D is unresolved. The CDR3 is 15 residues long. Germline CDR1 and CDR2: SGHTS and YDEGEE. The ends were cut back, 0 bases at V and 0 bases at J, with 7 bases in the middle.

This clonotype was counted ten times or more. The genes are TRBV5-6 and TRBJ1-2, with a possible D match to TRBD1 (5 bases). The V gene lost 1 base and the J gene lost 3 bases, with 22 bases spanning the gap. This CDR3 comprises 18 residues. Germline V gene lookup returns CDR1 SGHDT and CDR2 YYEEEE. CDR3 region: CASSLLTGPDLHHYGYTF. CDR3 nucleotide sequence: TGTGCCAGCAGCTTGCTTACAGGACCCGATCTGCATCACTATGGCTACACCTTC.

This clonotype was seen many times. The chain combines TRBV12-3 or TRBV12-4 with TRBJ1-1; D uncertain. There are 12 residues in the CDR3. V was cut by 8 bases and J by 6 bases, with 13 bases left in between. The CDR3 coding sequence is TGTGCCAGCCGGGCGGGGTGGGCTGAAGCTTTCTTT. Translating gives CASRAGWAEAFF.

This clonotype has just a few counts. CDR3 sequence: CATSTARGRTAPNNEQFF. CDR3 sequence (DNA): TGTGCCACCAGCACGGCGAGGGGTAGAACCGCCCCAAACAATGAGCAGTTCTTC. The chain joins TRBV15 to TRBJ2-1, with D tentatively TRBD1 or TRBD2 (5 bases each). The V gene's germline CDR1 is LNHNV and CDR2 YYDKDF (reference sequence). This CDR3 spans 18 amino acids. V lost 4 bases and J 5 bases, leaving 24 bases between the germline ends. Full variable domain (remainder filled in from reference TRBV15 and TRBJ2-1): DAMVIQNPRYQVTQFGKPVTLSCSQTLNHNVMYWYQQKSSQAPKLLFHYYDKDFNNEADTPDNFQSRRPNTSFCFLDIRSPGLGDTAMYLCATSTARGRTAPNNEQFFGPGTRLTVL.

Comments on this clonotype: A read error may be the cause here, since a much bigger clone is one base away. The chain is built from TRBV9 and TRBJ2-1; the D is unclear. The germline gives CDR1 SGDLS, CDR2 YYNGEE. CDR3 length: 13 amino acids. The CDR3 DNA follows: TGTGCCAGCAGCGTAGCGGTGTACAATGTGCAGTTCTTC. It translates to CASSVAVYNVQFF.

This chain uses TRBV2 with TRBJ2-1; D gene unclear. V lost 11 bases and J lost 2, with 19 bases in between. CDR3 length equals 15 residues. Germline CDR1 SNHLY, CDR2 FYNNEI. CDR3 sequence (DNA): TGTGCCGCGTCAACTGGCGGAGCGACCTACAATGAGCAGTTCTTC. This codes for CAASTGGATYNEQFF. Together with reference TRBV2 and TRBJ2-1, the CDR3 gives the full variable domain: EPEVTQTPSHQVTQMGQEVILRCVPISNHLYFYWYRQILGQKVEFLVSFYNNEISEKSEIFDDQFSVERPDGSNFTLKIRSTKLEDSAMYFCAASTGGATYNEQFFGPGTRLTVL.

This clonotype came up many times. This chain joins TRBV11-2 and TRBJ2-3, with unresolved D. The CDR3 extends over 14 amino acids. Germline CDR1 is SGHAT and CDR2 is FQNNGV. The V and J ends lost 1 base and 6 bases respectively, with 11 bases between them. CDR3 sequence: CASSLVLAYDTQYF. CDR3 DNA sequence: TGTGCCAGCAGCTTAGTTCTTGCATATGATACGCAGTATTTT.

This clonotype was detected ten times or more. This chain connects TRBV7-8 to TRBJ2-3, with 7 bases identical to TRBD2. The trim removed 4 bases at V and 5 bases at J, leaving 6 bases unmatched. Germline values: CDR1 SGHVS, CDR2 FQNEAQ. There are 14 residues in the CDR3. DNA of the CDR3: TGTGCCAGCAGCTCCCGGGTAGCGGGAGATACGCAGTATTTT. It yields the protein CASSSRVAGDTQYF.

The rearrangement uses TRBV20-1 and TRBJ2-5; 16 nucleotides agree with TRBD2. Trimming cost V 4 bases and J 2 bases; bases outside gene matches: 19. This CDR3 is built from 21 residues. Germline V gives CDR1 DFQATT, CDR2 SNEGSKA (reference sequence). The CDR3 is CSAIDFRGAQGLAGGQETQYF. The CDR3, as DNA: TGCAGTGCTATAGATTTTAGGGGGGCTCAGGGACTAGCGGGAGGGCAAGAGACCCAGTACTTC.

The gene calls are TRBV29-1 and TRBJ1-1; TRBD1 matches at 7 bases. CDR3 size: 12 residues. Germline assignment: CDR1 SQVTM and CDR2 ANQGSEA. J gave up 4 bases and V 5 bases, and 4 bases lay outside the gene matches. The CDR3 DNA reads TGCAGCGTTTCAGGGGGACCCACTGAAGCTTTCTTT. Protein sequence: CSVSGGPTEAFF.

Many counts were recorded for this clonotype. The J gene is TRBJ1-2, the V gene TRBV6-2 or TRBV6-3; possible D gene TRBD1, 5 bases. Trimming removed 5 bases at V and 8 bases at J, with 18 bases between. This CDR3 spans 14 amino acids. CDR1 is MNHEY, CDR2 SVGEGT, per germline. CDR3 loop: CASSAGTLGRGYTF. The CDR3 bases are TGTGCCAGCAGTGCCGGGACTCTCGGGCGAGGCTACACCTTC.

In the case of this clonotype: This may stem from a read error, because a much larger clone lies one nucleotide away. The chain has TRBV11-2 and TRBJ1-1; the match to TRBD1 covers 7 bases. CDR3 length: 15 residues. The germline CDR1 and CDR2 sequences are SGHAT and FQNNGV. CDR3 protein: CASSLAPGGFTGAFF. CDR3 nucleotides: TGTGCCAGCAGCTTAGCCCCAGGGGGGTTTACTGGAGCTTTCTTT.

This clonotype was picked up a small number of times. The rearrangement joins TRBV4-1 to TRBJ1-1, with D possibly matching TRBD1 (6 bases). CDR1 MGHRA and CDR2 YSYEKL come from the germline V gene. V dropped 0 bases and J dropped 8 bases, with 16 bases sitting between them. The CDR3 length is 15 residues. CDR3 sequence (DNA): TGCGCCAGCAGCCAAGATGAGGGAACAGGGTTGGAAGCTTTCTTT. This translates into CASSQDEGTGLEAFF.

This clonotype was seen many times. The V gene is TRBV10-3, the J gene TRBJ2-3, with TRBD2 as a possible D gene (6 bases). CDR3 length: 16 residues. The V end was cut by 0 bases, the J end by 3 bases, with 13 bases between. The germline CDR1 and CDR2 sequences are ENHRY and SYGVKD. The CDR3 bases are TGTGCCATCAGTGAGTCGAGAGGGAGGAGGACAGATACGCAGTATTTT. This gives the protein CAISESRGRRTDTQYF.

The chain has TRBV4-1 and TRBJ2-1; D perhaps matches TRBD1 (6 bases). Deletions cut 3 bases from V and 2 bases from J, with 20 bases between. Germline V CDR1 and CDR2: MGHRA, YSYEKL. The CDR3 length is 18 residues. The CDR3 nucleotides are TGCGCCAGCAGCCAGGAAGGACAGTACGTCTTTACCTACAATGAGCAGTTCTTC. It specifies CASSQEGQYVFTYNEQFF.

This clonotype was picked up a small number of times. J is TRBJ1-2 and V is TRBV19; D possibly corresponds to TRBD1 (6 bases). CDR1 and CDR2 from the germline V gene are LNHDA and SQIVND (reference sequence). V dropped 3 bases and J dropped 7 bases, with 12 bases sitting between them. The CDR3 length is 13 residues. As DNA, the CDR3 is TGTGCCAGTAGTATCGGGGGGGCCTCTGGCTACACCTTC. Translating it yields CASSIGGASGYTF. Supplemented by reference TRBV19 and TRBJ1-2, the full variable domain reads DGGITQSPKYLFRKEGQNVTLSCEQNLNHDAMYWYRQDPGQGLRLIYYSQIVNDFQKGDIAEGYSVSREKKESFPLTVTSAQKNPTAFYLCASSIGGASGYTFGSGTRLTVV.

In this sample, this clonotype turned up a few times. The chain has TRBV25-1 and TRBJ1-6, with 10 bases fitting TRBD1. This CDR3 has 17 residues. Germline loops: CDR1 MGHDK, CDR2 SYGVNS. Losses at the gene ends were 4 bases for V and 1 base for J; bases not matched to a gene: 4. Here the CDR3 DNA reads TGTGCCAGCAGTGCGGGGACAGGGGAATCCTATAATTCACCCCTCCACTTT. Translation gives CASSAGTGESYNSPLHF.

This clonotype was observed a handful of times. The chain combines TRBV5-1 with TRBJ2-7; D call uncertain. The ends were cut back, 2 bases at V and 0 bases at J, with 12 bases in the middle. Germline values: CDR1 SGHRS, CDR2 YFSETQ. The CDR3 spans 15 residues. Here the CDR3 DNA reads TGCGCCAGCAGCTTAAGGAGAGAGAGCTCCTACGAGCAGTACTTC. Its protein product is CASSLRRESSYEQYF.

This chain uses TRBV10-1 with TRBJ2-5, with TRBD2 matching over 11 bases. Trimming at V came to 2 bases and at J to 2 bases, leaving 1 base not matched to a gene. The CDR3 runs to 15 residues. CDR1 WNHNN and CDR2 SYGVQD come from the germline V gene (reference sequence). The CDR3 DNA follows: TGCGCCAGCAGTGAGACTAGCGGGAGTCAAGAGACCCAGTACTTC. This codes for CASSETSGSQETQYF.

The chain combines TRBV5-5 with TRBJ1-1, with a tentative D call TRBD1 (6 bases). Germline V lookup: CDR1 SGHKS, CDR2 YYEKEE (reference sequence). The V and J ends lost 0 bases and 1 base respectively, with 13 bases between them. The CDR3 is made up of 16 amino acids. Here the CDR3 DNA reads TGTGCCAGCAGCTTGGGGGGCGGGGGGGCGAACACTGAAGCTTTCTTT. It encodes CASSLGGGGANTEAFF.